This is a list of T cell receptor beta chains from one sample in a study of blood T cell repertoires in COVID-19. This table comes from immunoSEQ multiplex PCR, and its TCRdb copy is limited to in-frame clones, with some not included. Of 440,000 or so clones listed, about 89% are singletons. Input material: peripheral blood. The receptors were gathered from a woman aged 40 to 50 with COVID-19, enrolled during active disease. Both conserved end residues are part of each CDR3. Each record gives: D gene, J gene, clone size, V gene, CDR3 DNA, CDR3 protein. The D gene is left open where the match is weak. The size field is filled for only some rows; it gives once, few, many or a size class.

TRBD1,TRBJ2-3,NA,TRBV11-3,TGTGCCAGCAGCTCCGGGACAGGGGGGACAGATACGCAGTATTTT,CASSSGTGGTDTQYF
TRBD1,TRBJ2-3,NA,TRBV19,TGTGCCAGTATCCCGACAGGGACAGATACGCAGTATTTT,CASIPTGTDTQYF
TRBD1,TRBJ1-6,NA,TRBV14,TGTGCCAGCAGCCAAGATAGGGGGCGTAATAATTCACCCCTCCACTTT,CASSQDRGRNNSPLHF
TRBD2,TRBJ2-1,NA,TRBV27,TGTGCCGCGGGACTAGCGGCCTACAATGAGCAGTTCTTC,CAAGLAAYNEQFF
TRBD1,TRBJ1-2,once,TRBV19,TGTGCCAGTAGTATGGGGACAGTCTATGGCTACACCTTC,CASSMGTVYGYTF
NA,TRBJ2-1,NA,TRBV21-1,TGTGCAAGGGGGGGGAGCTCCTACAATGAGCAGTTCTTC,CARGGSSYNEQFF
TRBD1,TRBJ1-1,NA,TRBV5-8,TGTGCCAGCAGCTGGGTAAGGACAGGGGGCGGTGAAGCTTTCTTT,CASSWVRTGGGEAFF
NA,TRBJ2-5,once,TRBV7-6,TGTGCCAGCAGCCCTCACGGGGGGCGGGAAGAGACCCAGTACTTC,CASSPHGGREETQYF
TRBD2,TRBJ2-1,NA,TRBV11-1,TGTGCCAGCAGCCTAAACCTTAGCGGGGAGCAGTTCTTC,CASSLNLSGEQFF
TRBD1,TRBJ1-2,NA,TRBV18,TGTGCCAGCTCACCAGGGACAGGATCTAACTATGGCTACACCTTC,CASSPGTGSNYGYTF
NA,TRBJ1-3,NA,TRBV7-2,TGTGCCAGCAGCTTCGTAGACACCATATATTTT,CASSFVDTIYF
NA,TRBJ2-7,NA,TRBV3-1/TRBV3-2,TGTGCCAGCAGCCAAGTAAAATCCCGGGGGTACGAGCAGTACTTC,CASSQVKSRGYEQYF
TRBD2,TRBJ2-3,NA,TRBV5-1,TGCGCCAGCCGCGTATGGAGCGGGGGTACCACAGATACGCAGTATTTT,CASRVWSGGTTDTQYF
TRBD1,TRBJ1-3,NA,TRBV11-2,TGTGCCAGCAGCACTACCGGGACAGCTGGGAACACCATATATTTT,CASSTTGTAGNTIYF
NA,TRBJ1-1,once,TRBV5-1,TGCGCCAGCAGCTTGGTAGTTGACGCAGGCATGAACACTGAAGCTTTCTTT,CASSLVVDAGMNTEAFF
NA,TRBJ1-1,once,TRBV7-2,TGTGCCAGCAGTTCTCTCGCAAGGGGCGCCGGAGCTTTCTTT,CASSSLARGAGAFF
NA,TRBJ1-2,NA,TRBV25-1,TGTGCCAGCAGTGAAACGCGGGGAAAGAAGAACTATGGCTACACCTTC,CASSETRGKKNYGYTF
TRBD1,TRBJ1-1,NA,TRBV6-2/TRBV6-3,TGTGCCAGCAGTTACGATAACCGACAGGGCGCTGAAGCTTTCTTT,CASSYDNRQGAEAFF
NA,TRBJ2-3,NA,TRBV7-9,TGTGCCAGCAGCGCCAGCGGGCCTGCCACAGATACGCAGTATTTT,CASSASGPATDTQYF
NA,TRBJ1-4,NA,TRBV16,TGTGCCAGCAGCCAATCGGGGACACCCGCAACTAATGAAAAACTGTTTTTT,CASSQSGTPATNEKLFF
TRBD1,TRBJ1-1,NA,TRBV18,TGTGCCAGCTCACCAAAGGTGACAGGGACTGTAAACACTGAAGCTTTCTTT,CASSPKVTGTVNTEAFF
TRBD2,TRBJ2-1,NA,TRBV5-4,TGTGCCAGCAGCTCCAGGACTAGCGGGGCGAGCAATGAGCAGTTCTTC,CASSSRTSGASNEQFF
TRBD2,TRBJ2-5,NA,TRBV5-1,TGCGCCAGCAGTCGCCGGACTAGCGGGAGGGCCAGGGAGACCCAGTACTTC,CASSRRTSGRARETQYF
TRBD1,TRBJ2-5,NA,TRBV24-1,TGTGCCACCAGTGACCACAGGGGGCCGGGAGAGACCCAGTACTTC,CATSDHRGPGETQYF
NA,TRBJ2-1,NA,TRBV11-2,TGTGCCAGCAGCTTAGTGCCGAGCTCCTACAATGAGCAGTTCTTC,CASSLVPSSYNEQFF
NA,TRBJ2-4,NA,TRBV27,TGTGCCAGCAGTATCCAGGGGTTCACGGCCAAAAACATTCAGTACTTC,CASSIQGFTAKNIQYF
TRBD2,TRBJ2-5,NA,TRBV9,TGTGCCAGCAGCGTAGGAGTAGCGGGGGGCCAAGAGACCCAGTACTTC,CASSVGVAGGQETQYF
NA,TRBJ2-4,NA,TRBV6-2/TRBV6-3,TGTGCCAGCAGCATTTCCCTGGACAGAGGCGGAACTCTGGCCAAAAACATTCAGTACTTC,CASSISLDRGGTLAKNIQYF
TRBD1,TRBJ1-4,NA,TRBV18,TGTGCCAGCTCACCGCGGGGACAGATTGCAACTAATGAAAAACTGTTTTTT,CASSPRGQIATNEKLFF
NA,TRBJ1-1,NA,TRBV30,TGTGCCTGCGCCGGGGTGAACACTGAAGCTTTCTTT,CACAGVNTEAFF
NA,TRBJ1-1,NA,TRBV5-1,TGCGCCAGCAGCTTGCCGATCGTGGGGGGAACTAACACTGAAGCTTTCTTT,CASSLPIVGGTNTEAFF
TRBD1,TRBJ2-1,NA,TRBV6-2/TRBV6-3,TGTGCCAGCAGTCGCCTGGGACAGGGATTCTACAATGAGCAGTTCTTC,CASSRLGQGFYNEQFF
NA,TRBJ1-6,NA,TRBV9,TGTGCCAGCAGCGAAGGGAGCTCCTATAATTCACCCCTCCACTTT,CASSEGSSYNSPLHF
NA,TRBJ1-1,NA,TRBV18,TGTGCCAGCTCACCAATTTTCGCACAGTCGCTTATGAACACTGAAGCTTTCTTT,CASSPIFAQSLMNTEAFF
NA,TRBJ1-5,NA,TRBV7-2,TGTGCCAGCAGCTTGGAGTCCCGACAGTCGGAGCAGCCCCAGCATTTT,CASSLESRQSEQPQHF
TRBD1,TRBJ1-2,NA,TRBV2,TGTGCCAGCAGCGCTGACAGGGTCTATGGCTACACCTTC,CASSADRVYGYTF
NA,TRBJ1-4,NA,TRBV14,TGTGCCAGCAGCCACTTGGGACTCAATGAAAAACTGTTTTTT,CASSHLGLNEKLFF
TRBD1,TRBJ2-7,NA,TRBV11-3,TGTGCCAGCAGCAGTGGTGGGGACAGGGCCTACGAGCAGTACTTC,CASSSGGDRAYEQYF
TRBD1,TRBJ1-1,NA,TRBV13,TGTGCCAGCCTCGAGAAGTCGAACAGGGGGCAGGTCACTGAAGCTTTCTTT,CASLEKSNRGQVTEAFF
NA,TRBJ2-3,NA,TRBV5-4,TGTGCCAGCAGCTTGGAGCTCACAGATACGCAGTATTTT,CASSLELTDTQYF
NA,TRBJ1-1,NA,TRBV28,TGTGCCAGCAGCGCCTACCCTTCCGTAAGGGGCCTCGGAGCTTTCTTT,CASSAYPSVRGLGAFF
TRBD1,TRBJ1-5,NA,TRBV28,TGTGCCAGCAGTTTATCGTGGACAGGGGGCTGGAAGGACAATCAGCCCCAGCATTTT,CASSLSWTGGWKDNQPQHF
NA,TRBJ1-1,NA,TRBV2,TGTGCCAGCAGCCCCCTAAGAGTTAACACTGAAGCTTTCTTT,CASSPLRVNTEAFF
NA,TRBJ2-5,NA,TRBV9,TGTGCCAGCAGCGCCCTCCTTCTAGGGACCCAGTACTTC,CASSALLLGTQYF
TRBD2,TRBJ2-7,few,TRBV28,TGTGCCAGCAGTTCCCTTAGCGGGAGGGCCCTCGAGCAGTACTTC,CASSSLSGRALEQYF
TRBD1,TRBJ2-5,NA,TRBV27,TGTGCCAGCAGGGACACCGGGACAGGGAGTTCCGAGACCCAGTACTTC,CASRDTGTGSSETQYF
TRBD1,TRBJ1-2,NA,TRBV27,TGTGCCAGCAGTTTCCTGGACAGGGGAAGCTACACCTTC,CASSFLDRGSYTF
NA,TRBJ2-3,NA,TRBV11-2,TGTGCCAGCAGCTTAGCCAACTCGGATACGCAGTATTTT,CASSLANSDTQYF
TRBD1,TRBJ2-2,NA,TRBV5-1,TGCGCCAGCAGCTCGGGACAGAGGGCCGGGGAGCTGTTTTTT,CASSSGQRAGELFF
NA,TRBJ2-1,NA,TRBV7-3,TGTGCCAGCAGCTTAACGTTTAGATATGAGCAGTTCTTC,CASSLTFRYEQFF
NA,TRBJ1-5,once,TRBV19,TGTGCCAGTAGTATAAGCAGGGCCCGCAATCAGCCCCAGCATTTT,CASSISRARNQPQHF
TRBD2,TRBJ2-2,NA,TRBV2,TGTGCCAGCAGACTGAGCGGGAGGGCCACCGGGGAGCTGTTTTTT,CASRLSGRATGELFF
NA,TRBJ1-2,NA,TRBV28,TGTGCCAGTCTACTTAATCCCTATGGCTACACCTTC,CASLLNPYGYTF
NA,TRBJ1-1,NA,TRBV5-1,TGCGCCAGCAGCTTCCGGGACCGGGGGACTGAAGCTTTCTTT,CASSFRDRGTEAFF
NA,TRBJ1-1,NA,TRBV7-2,TGTGCCAGCAGCTTAGTTGCAGGGAAGGCTGAAGCTTTCTTT,CASSLVAGKAEAFF
TRBD1,TRBJ1-5,NA,TRBV28,TGTGCCAGCAGTTTAGGGGGACAGCACAATCAGCCCCAGCATTTT,CASSLGGQHNQPQHF
TRBD1,TRBJ2-2,NA,TRBV23-1,TGCGCCAGCAGTACAGGGGGCCTCACCGGGGAGCTGTTTTTT,CASSTGGLTGELFF
TRBD1,TRBJ1-6,NA,TRBV27,TGTGCCAGCAGGGAGACAGGGTTTAATTCACCCCTCCACTTT,CASRETGFNSPLHF
NA,TRBJ2-2,NA,TRBV3-1/TRBV3-2,TGTGCCAGCAGCCCGGACAGAAACACCGGGGAGCTGTTTTTT,CASSPDRNTGELFF
NA,TRBJ1-3,NA,TRBV9,TGTGCCAGCAGCGTTACAGGGATCTCTGGAAACACCATATATTTT,CASSVTGISGNTIYF